These 24 T cell receptor beta chains were sequenced from one sample in a study of T cells expressing NK-cell markers. After re-calling the 5' RACE reads, TCRdb lists one entry per CDR3 protein, DNA absent. The sample shows more than 400,000 distinct CDR3 sequences, and 6% to 9.5% sits with its ten largest clones. The sample was blood T cells: a sorted CD56 or NKG2C T cell subset, CD4+ or CD8+ T cells, or bulk PBMC T cells (not recorded which). The receptors shown here come from a woman aged 18-70 years in good health.

V is TRBV20-1 and J is TRBJ2-2; the D gene TCRdb calls, TRBD2, cannot be checked with no DNA. CDR1 and CDR2 from the germline V gene are DFQATT and SNEGSKA (reference sequence). The CDR3 is made up of 17 amino acids. The chain's CDR3 is CSASLRFKARNTGELFF.

The chain joins TRBV20-1 to TRBJ2-5; the D call from TCRdb, TRBD1, cannot be confirmed without DNA. Germline V gene sequence: CDR1 DFQATT, CDR2 SNEGSKA (reference sequence). The CDR3 extends over 15 amino acids. This chain's CDR3 is CSARRGNGQGETQYF.

This rearrangement joins TRBV12-3 or TRBV12-4 to TRBJ2-2; TCRdb gives TRBD1 as the D gene, but with no DNA this cannot be confirmed. CDR3 length: 17 residues. The CDR3 is CASSRRPGQGNTGELFF.

The chain joins TRBV6-1 to TRBJ2-1; without DNA, the TCRdb call of TRBD2 cannot be checked. From germline, CDR1 is MNHNS and CDR2 SASEGT. CDR3 length equals 16 residues. CDR3 residues: CASSGESGRAVDEQFF.

This rearrangement joins TRBV7-8 to TRBJ2-3; the TCRdb D gene call, TRBD2, has no DNA to confirm it. The CDR3 length is 14 residues. Germline-derived CDR1 and CDR2 are SGHVS and FQNEAQ. The CDR3 spells CASSQGGGRDTQYF.

The CDR3 loop is CASSMNRQGVKAFF. The chain employs TRBV19 and TRBJ1-1. CDR3 size: 14 residues. Germline CDR1 is LNHDA and CDR2 is SQIVND (reference sequence).

The V and J genes are TRBV28 and TRBJ2-1; the TRBD2 assignment by TCRdb is unverifiable without DNA. The CDR3 sequence is 15 residues long. Looked up from germline, CDR1 is MDHEN and CDR2 is SYDVKM. This CDR3 reads CASSSWTSGRNEQFF. Full variable domain (rest looked up from reference TRBV28 and TRBJ2-1): DVKVTQSSRYLVKRTGEKVFLECVQDMDHENMFWYRQDPGLGLRLIYFSYDVKMKEKGDIPEGYSVSREKKERFSLILESASTNQTSMYLCASSSWTSGRNEQFFGPGTRLTVL.

The gene calls are TRBV20-1 and TRBJ2-1; the D gene TCRdb calls, TRBD2, cannot be checked with no DNA. The CDR3 covers 14 residues. Germline V CDR1 and CDR2: DFQATT, SNEGSKA (reference sequence). The CDR3 region is CSARRLADPNEQFF.

The CDR3: CASSQGLDRFEQFF. This chain joins TRBV5-1 and TRBJ2-1; TCRdb's D call, TRBD2, is unchecked because there is no DNA. The CDR3 length is 14 residues. From germline, CDR1 is SGHRS and CDR2 YFSETQ. The entire variable domain, with the rest obtained from reference TRBV5-1 and TRBJ2-1, is as follows: KAGVTQTPRYLIKTRGQQVTLSCSPISGHRSVSWYQQTPGQGLQFLFEYFSETQRNKGNFPGRFSGRQFSNSRSEMNVSTLELGDSALYLCASSQGLDRFEQFFGPGTRLTVL.

This chain uses TRBV20-1 with TRBJ1-2. This CDR3 spans 11 amino acids. Germline V gives CDR1 DFQATT, CDR2 SNEGSKA (reference sequence). The CDR3 sequence: CSARAVYGYTF.

This chain connects TRBV7-2 to TRBJ1-5. The germline V gene encodes CDR1 SGHTA and CDR2 FQGNSA. The CDR3 sequence is 14 residues long. The CDR3 sequence: CASSLVSSGQPQHF.

This chain uses TRBV7-2 with TRBJ2-7; TCRdb lists TRBD1, though no DNA is available to test this call. CDR1 and CDR2 from the germline V gene are SGHTA and FQGNSA. The CDR3 extends over 13 amino acids. CDR3 sequence reads: CASSRQDRYEQYF.

The chain links TRBV5-1 to TRBJ2-7; TCRdb's D gene call, TRBD1, goes unchecked for lack of DNA. Germline assignment: CDR1 SGHRS and CDR2 YFSETQ. The CDR3 has 15 amino acids. The CDR3 reads CASRPQGGLNYEQYF.

V gene TRBV4-3 combines with J gene TRBJ2-3; TCRdb reports TRBD1, a call that lacks DNA to check it against. CDR1 is LGHNA and CDR2 is YSLEER in the germline V gene. This CDR3 has 16 amino acids. CDR3 protein: CASSQGDRASTDTQYF.

This rearrangement joins TRBV3-1 to TRBJ2-1; TCRdb's D call, TRBD1, is unchecked because there is no DNA. The germline CDR1 and CDR2 sequences are LGHDT and YNNKEL (reference sequence). The length of the CDR3 is 12 residues. CDR3 region: CASSLLGTHVFF.

CDR3 protein: CASSPGLAGGYNEQFF. This rearrangement joins TRBV12-3 or TRBV12-4 to TRBJ2-1; TCRdb calls TRBD2, which cannot be checked without DNA. The CDR3 length is 16 residues.

This chain links TRBV7-2 with TRBJ2-1; no DNA is available, so the TRBD2 call from TCRdb remains unchecked. Germline CDR1 is SGHTA and CDR2 is FQGNSA. This CDR3 has 14 residues. CDR3 in amino acids: CASSTGTSHDEQFF.

The CDR3 reads CASSFEGPAKNIQYF. The chain links TRBV5-5 to TRBJ2-4; the TCRdb call, TRBD2, lacks DNA for checking. CDR1 is SGHKS and CDR2 is YYEKEE in the germline V gene (reference sequence). CDR3 length equals 15 residues.

The rearrangement uses TRBV4-3 and TRBJ1-2; the TRBD1 assignment by TCRdb is unverifiable without DNA. Germline V CDR1 and CDR2: LGHNA, YSLEER. CDR3 length equals 15 residues. The CDR3 sequence: CASSQNTNAPYGYTF.

The J gene is TRBJ2-1, the V gene TRBV6-1; as DNA is missing, the TRBD1 call by TCRdb cannot be tested. Per the germline V gene, CDR1 is MNHNS and CDR2 is SASEGT. This CDR3 has 17 amino acids. The chain's CDR3 is CASNTAGVGTIYNEQFF.

CDR3 loop: CATLGRLTDTQYF. The chain joins TRBV7-2 to TRBJ2-3. The CDR3 totals 13 residues. Germline values: CDR1 SGHTA, CDR2 FQGNSA.

V and J are TRBV2 and TRBJ1-1. CDR3 length equals 16 residues. Germline values: CDR1 SNHLY, CDR2 FYNNEI. This chain's CDR3 is CASSEAGWGMNTEAFF.

The chain links TRBV28 to TRBJ1-5; TCRdb proposes TRBD1, but this gene call is untestable without DNA. Germline CDR1 MDHEN, CDR2 SYDVKM. The CDR3 is 14 residues long. The CDR3 sequence: CASFPQGMGQPQHF.

This rearrangement joins TRBV5-1 to TRBJ1-2; TCRdb's assignment of TRBD1 cannot be checked, as there is no DNA. Germline CDR1 reads SGHRS; CDR2 reads YFSETQ. The CDR3 is made up of 14 amino acids. CDR3: CASSFPGVGLGYTF.